This T cell receptor beta chain was retrieved from a study of early T cells in non-severe SARS-CoV-2 infection. At the level of the study: It was bulk RNA from unsorted whole blood that was sequenced, and the chains were unpaired. Study observations and caveats: Matching against VDJdb likely underestimated virus-specific expansions, favoring anti-spike CD8.

Details on this clonotype: Antigen: not known.

Unique molecular identifiers (one per individual cDNA molecule) were attached. TCRdb reprocessed the 5' RACE reads with MiXCR, giving one entry per CDR3 protein. The repertoire holds around 77,000 distinct CDR3 sequences, over 9% seen once, with under 10% in the top ten. Sequenced here: whole blood, sampled at baseline. The TCR originated in an adult who was a healthcare worker with PCR-confirmed SARS-CoV-2 infection or an uninfected control (not recorded which).

The CDR3 DNA sequence: TGTGCCAGCAGCTTCTTACCGGGGGCACACACAGATACGCAGTATTTT. Translated, it gives CASSFLPGAHTDTQYF. This chain links TRBV5-6 with TRBJ2-3; D possibly uses TRBD1 or TRBD2 (6 bases each). Germline loops: CDR1 SGHDT, CDR2 YYEEEE. This CDR3 is built from 16 residues. Trimming removed 2 bases at V and 2 bases at J, with 15 bases between.